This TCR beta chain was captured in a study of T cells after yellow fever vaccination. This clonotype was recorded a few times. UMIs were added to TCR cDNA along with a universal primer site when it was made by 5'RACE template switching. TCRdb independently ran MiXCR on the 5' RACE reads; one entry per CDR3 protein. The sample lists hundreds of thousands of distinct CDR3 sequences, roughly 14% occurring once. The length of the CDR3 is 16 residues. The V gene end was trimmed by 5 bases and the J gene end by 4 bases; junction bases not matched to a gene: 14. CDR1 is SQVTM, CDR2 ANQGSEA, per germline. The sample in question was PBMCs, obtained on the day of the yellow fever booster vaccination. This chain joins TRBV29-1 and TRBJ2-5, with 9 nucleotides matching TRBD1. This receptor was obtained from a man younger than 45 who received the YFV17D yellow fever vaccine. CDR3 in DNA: TGCAGCGTTCCCCCAGGGACAGGGTCACTGCGAGAGACCCAGTACTTC. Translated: CSVPPGTGSLRETQYF.